The clone carrying this T cell receptor beta chain was seen many times. What it recognizes is unknown. The sample comes from a study of metastatic and nonmetastatic thyroid tumors. Whole-study context: Repertoires from malignant and benign thyroid patients were compared across blood and tumor or nodule tissue. Study-wide findings and caveats: The reported finding was significantly higher TCR beta diversity in malignant thyroid tumors relative to benign nodules, in blood and tumor.

TCRdb re-analyzed the PCR reads using MiXCR. The sample holds some 60,000 clones, just under 30% seen once. CDR1 is MNHEY, CDR2 SVGEGT, per germline. The CDR3 is made up of 15 amino acids. V was pared by 0 bases and J by 4 bases, with 0 bases of the junction left unmatched. Before thyroid surgery, none of the patients had received any treatment. The sequencing sample was made of blood. The gene calls are TRBV6-2 or TRBV6-3 and TRBJ2-5; 12 bases are a match to TRBD2. This TCR derives from a female donor with papillary thyroid cancer or a benign thyroid nodule (not recorded which). Some clones in this sample may be carry-over from other donors' samples. The CDR3 sequence: CASSYSLAGGETQYF. The DNA for the CDR3 is TGTGCCAGCAGTTACTCACTAGCGGGAGGAGAGACCCAGTACTTC.